This record concerns one T cell receptor beta chain sequence. Its antigen remains unknown. The sample comes from a study of blood T cells in healthy people across ages. A sample-barcoded 5' primer and a J-beta primer mix were used in a second PCR of roughly 6 to 11 cycles. TCRdb processed the 5' RACE reads anew with MiXCR; each CDR3 protein has one entry. The sample shows 1.5 million to 2 million distinct CDR3 sequences, approximately 32% of them seen only once. Trimming took off 10 bases at V and 3 bases at J, with 21 bases between the two ends. This CDR3 has 15 amino acids. Germline CDR1 reads MNHNY; CDR2 reads SVGAGI (reference sequence). Study-level points and caveats: Fewer expanded clones and more diversity marked long-lived versus aged donors.

The chain has TRBV6-6 and TRBJ1-1; D is perhaps TRBD1 (6 bases). The TCR was taken from a woman aged 25 to 45 in good health. The sample comprised blood. The CDR3: CATAGPREGDTEAFF. In nucleotides, the CDR3 is TGTGCCACCGCCGGGCCCAGGGAGGGGGACACTGAAGCTTTCTTT.